This T cell receptor (beta chain) originates from a study of blood T cell repertoires in COVID-19. As for the study in general: Spain, Italy and the United States supplied samples that represented acute and convalescent COVID-19.

This CDR3 is built from 13 residues. Between the trimmed V and J ends, which lost 3 bases and 3 bases, there was a span of 7 bases. Per the germline V gene, CDR1 is KGHDR and CDR2 is SFDVKD. Only in-frame clones appear in the TCRdb table, and some are missing; sequencing was by immunoSEQ multiplex PCR. Among over 90,000 clones, approximately 87% were seen once, and the ten largest hold 13%. The genes are TRBV24-1 and TRBJ1-2; no firm D call. The source is a human donor in a cohort sampled during active or convalescent COVID-19. The material sequenced was peripheral blood. CDR3 DNA: TGTGCCACCAGTGATAACAGATACTATGGCTACACCTTC. Translation: CATSDNRYYGYTF.